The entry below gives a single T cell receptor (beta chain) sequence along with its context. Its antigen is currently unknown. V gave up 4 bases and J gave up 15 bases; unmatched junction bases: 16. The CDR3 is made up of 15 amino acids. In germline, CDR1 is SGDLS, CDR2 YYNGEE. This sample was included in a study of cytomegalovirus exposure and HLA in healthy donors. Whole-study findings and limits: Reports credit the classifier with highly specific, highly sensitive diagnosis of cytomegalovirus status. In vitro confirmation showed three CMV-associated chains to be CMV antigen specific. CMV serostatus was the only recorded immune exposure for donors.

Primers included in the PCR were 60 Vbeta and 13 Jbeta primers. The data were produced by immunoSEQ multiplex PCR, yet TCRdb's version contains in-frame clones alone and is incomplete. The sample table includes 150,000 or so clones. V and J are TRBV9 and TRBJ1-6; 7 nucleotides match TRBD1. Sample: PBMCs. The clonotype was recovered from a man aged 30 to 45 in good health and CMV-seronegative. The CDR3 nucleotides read TGTGCCAGCAGCCCTTGGGACAGCGACGTTTTAAACCTCCACTTT. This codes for CASSPWDSDVLNLHF.